Sequencing of this T cell receptor (beta chain) was carried out in a study of blood T cell repertoires in COVID-19. The data were produced by immunoSEQ multiplex PCR, yet TCRdb's version contains in-frame clones alone and is incomplete. In the table there are 100,000 or so clones, around four fifths of which are singletons. V was trimmed by 6 bases and J by 2 bases, leaving 8 bases between them. The CDR3 is made up of 12 amino acids. The clonotype was recovered from a man in his forties or fifties with active or convalescent COVID-19. The genes are TRBV12-3 or TRBV12-4 and TRBJ2-7; a weak D match, TRBD1 (5 bases). The material sequenced was peripheral blood. The CDR3 is CASRQETYEQYF. DNA of the CDR3: TGTGCCAGCAGACAGGAAACCTACGAGCAGTACTTC.